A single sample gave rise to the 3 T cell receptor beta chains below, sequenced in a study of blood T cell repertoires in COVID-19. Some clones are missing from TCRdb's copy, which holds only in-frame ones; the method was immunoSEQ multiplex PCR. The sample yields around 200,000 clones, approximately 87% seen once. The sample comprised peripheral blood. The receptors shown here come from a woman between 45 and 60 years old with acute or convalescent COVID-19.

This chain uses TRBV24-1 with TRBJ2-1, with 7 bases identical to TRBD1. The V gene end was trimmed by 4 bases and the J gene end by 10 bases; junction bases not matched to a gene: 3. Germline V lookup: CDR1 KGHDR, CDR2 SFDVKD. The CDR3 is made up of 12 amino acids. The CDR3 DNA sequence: TGTGCCACCAGTGAAGTACAGGGGGAGCAGTTCTTC. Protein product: CATSEVQGEQFF.

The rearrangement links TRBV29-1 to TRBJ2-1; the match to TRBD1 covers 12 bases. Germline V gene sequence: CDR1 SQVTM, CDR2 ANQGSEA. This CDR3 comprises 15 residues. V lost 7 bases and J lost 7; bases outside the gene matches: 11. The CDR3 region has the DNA TGCAGCGGTGTGGTCCGGGACAGGGGGCGAAATGAGCAGTTCTTC. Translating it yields CSGVVRDRGRNEQFF.

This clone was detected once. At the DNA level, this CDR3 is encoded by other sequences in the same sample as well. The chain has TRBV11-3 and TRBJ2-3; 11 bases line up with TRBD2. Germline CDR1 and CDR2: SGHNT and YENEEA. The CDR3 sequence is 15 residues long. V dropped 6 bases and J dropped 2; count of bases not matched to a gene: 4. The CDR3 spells CASSRLAGPTDTQYF. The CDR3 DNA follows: TGTGCCAGCAGTCGACTAGCGGGGCCCACAGATACGCAGTATTTT.